Following are 14 T cell receptor beta chains from one sample sequenced in a study of blood T cell repertoires in COVID-19. Method: immunoSEQ multiplex PCR; TCRdb's copy keeps in-frame clones and lacks some. The sample carries 350,000 to 450,000 clones, 75% to 90% recorded once. The sequenced sample consisted of peripheral blood. These receptors were obtained from a woman in her thirties or forties with COVID-19, enrolled during active disease.

The CDR3 nucleotides are TGTGCCAGCAGTTTACCTACAGGGACCTATGGCTACACCTTC. Amino acids: CASSLPTGTYGYTF. This sequence joins TRBV28 and TRBJ1-2; D is perhaps TRBD1 (6 bases). CDR1 and CDR2 (germline): MDHEN, SYDVKM. Trimming removed 2 bases from V and 4 bases from J, with 11 bases in between. The CDR3 has 14 residues.

Points on this clone: One end of the junction does not line up with germline, which may come from a read error. The J gene is TRBJ1-1, the V gene TRBV7-7; D is undetermined. Germline V gives CDR1 SSHAT, CDR2 FNYEAQ (reference sequence). CDR3 length: 15 amino acids. CDR3 residues: CASSPLGRRNTEAFF. The CDR3 region has the DNA TGTGCTAGCAGCCCCCTGGGGAGGCGGAACACTGAAGCTTTCTTT.

The V and J genes are TRBV28 and TRBJ1-2, with a weak D call TRBD1 (6 bases). The germline CDR1 and CDR2 sequences are MDHEN and SYDVKM. The V and J ends lost 10 bases and 4 bases respectively, with 13 bases between them. The CDR3 runs 12 residues. CDR3 sequence (DNA): TGTGCCACCGGACAGAGATCCTATGGCTACACCTTC. This translates into CATGQRSYGYTF.

The chain employs TRBV10-3 and TRBJ1-2, with a weak D call TRBD1 (6 bases). The CDR3 is 16 amino acids. V was cut by 7 bases and J by 1 base, with 19 bases left in between. Germline V gene lookup returns CDR1 ENHRY and CDR2 SYGVKD. CDR3: CAITGSGTTFNYGYTF. As DNA, the CDR3 is TGTGCCATCACGGGATCCGGGACAACCTTTAACTATGGCTACACCTTC.

V and J are TRBV3-1 (or the pseudogene TRBV3-2) and TRBJ1-1; D remains ambiguous. This CDR3 region has 14 residues. Looked up from germline, CDR1 is LGHDT and CDR2 is YNNKEL (reference sequence). V was trimmed by 1 base and J by 2 bases, leaving 8 bases between them. The CDR3 sequence is CASSQVGSNTEAFF. The CDR3 DNA follows: TGTGCCAGCAGCCAAGTTGGGAGTAACACTGAAGCTTTCTTT.

The V gene is TRBV19, the J gene TRBJ2-7; 8 bases are a match to TRBD2. Germline CDR1 and CDR2: LNHDA and SQIVND (reference sequence). The V gene end was trimmed by 5 bases and the J gene end by 5 bases; junction bases not matched to a gene: 11. The CDR3 spans 15 residues. This CDR3 reads CASSLRRAGDHEQYF. The CDR3 nucleotides read TGTGCCAGTAGTCTGCGGAGAGCGGGGGACCACGAGCAGTACTTC.

The chain employs TRBV19 and TRBJ1-1, with D possibly being TRBD1 (6 bases). The CDR3 sequence is 16 residues long. Per the germline V gene, CDR1 is LNHDA and CDR2 is SQIVND (reference sequence). Trimming took off 3 bases at V and 6 bases at J, with 20 bases between the two ends. CDR3 sequence: CASSIAGAAVGAEAFF. The CDR3 region has the DNA TGTGCCAGTAGTATCGCAGGGGCCGCTGTGGGCGCTGAAGCTTTCTTT.

V is TRBV27 and J is TRBJ1-1; the D gene is possibly TRBD1 (5 bases). CDR1 and CDR2 (germline): MNHEY, SMNVEV (reference sequence). The CDR3 is 11 residues long. The V and J ends lost 6 bases and 8 bases respectively, with 10 bases between them. The CDR3 here is CASRGGMEAFF. In DNA form, the CDR3 reads TGTGCCAGCAGGGGGGGGATGGAAGCTTTCTTT.

This chain connects TRBV7-2 to TRBJ1-1; TRBD1 aligns across 7 bases. CDR3 size: 14 residues. Germline CDR1 SGHTA, CDR2 FQGNSA. Unmatched junction bases numbered 8, after V lost 5 bases and J lost 5 bases. CDR3 protein: CASSEKTGYTEAFF. CDR3 nucleotides: TGTGCCAGCAGCGAAAAGACAGGGTATACTGAAGCTTTCTTT.

The chain joins TRBV20-1 to TRBJ2-1; TRBD1 aligns across 8 bases. J lost 8 bases, V lost 3 bases, and 9 bases had no gene match. Germline values: CDR1 DFQATT, CDR2 SNEGSKA (reference sequence). There are 14 residues in the CDR3. The DNA for the CDR3 is TGCAGTGCTAGTCAGGGACAGGCGGACGATGAGCAGTTCTTC. This gives the protein CSASQGQADDEQFF.

The V gene is TRBV19, the J gene TRBJ2-1, with 8 bases aligning to TRBD1. Germline trimming cut 10 bases from V and 4 bases from J; bases unmatched to any gene: 9. The CDR3 is 14 amino acids. CDR1 and CDR2 (germline): LNHDA, SQIVND (reference sequence). The CDR3 sequence: CATAPGQVYNEQFF. CDR3 nucleotides: TGTGCCACGGCACCGGGACAGGTTTACAATGAGCAGTTCTTC.

The rearrangement joins TRBV18 to TRBJ2-3, with 8 bases matching TRBD2. The V and J ends lost 6 bases and 2 bases, in that order; junction bases with no gene match: 4. The CDR3 is 14 amino acids. CDR1 KGHSH and CDR2 LQKENI come from the germline V gene. CDR3 region: CASSSGVDTDTQYF. The DNA of the CDR3 is TGTGCCAGCTCTAGCGGGGTGGACACAGATACGCAGTATTTT.

The rearrangement joins TRBV9 to TRBJ2-1; no clear D. CDR3 size: 14 residues. CDR1 is SGDLS and CDR2 is YYNGEE in the germline V gene. V lost 0 bases, J lost 4 bases, and 8 bases lay in between. The CDR3 is CASSVDTQYNEQFF. DNA of the CDR3: TGTGCCAGCAGCGTAGATACACAATACAATGAGCAGTTCTTC.

The rearrangement links TRBV28 to TRBJ1-2, with D unresolved. V lost 3 bases and J 6 bases, leaving 14 bases between the germline ends. From germline, CDR1 is MDHEN and CDR2 SYDVKM. The CDR3 has 14 amino acids. The chain's CDR3 is CASSFSHRGDGYTF. Here the CDR3 DNA reads TGTGCCAGCAGTTTCTCCCATCGCGGAGATGGCTACACCTTC.